This TCR beta chain came from a study of spatial heterogeneity in lung cancer. Study-wide points: The number of expanded tumor alpha and beta chains correlated with mutation number.

This clonotype appeared many times. Its antigen is still unknown. Found in a library prepared for alpha chains, this beta chain is an off-target read, and its abundance has little meaning. As for time point: sample taken at primary tumor resection. TCRdb reprocessed the 5' RACE reads with MiXCR, giving one entry per CDR3 protein. The sample has about 7,500 distinct CDR3 sequences; 10% to 15% are singletons. The ends were cut back, 1 base at V and 6 bases at J, with 19 bases in the middle. Germline V gene lookup returns CDR1 MGHDK and CDR2 SYGVNS. The CDR3 has 17 amino acids. This sequence originates from a male donor with early-stage non-small cell lung cancer. Sequences were derived from lung tumor tissue, sampled at surgery. The chain is built from TRBV25-1 and TRBJ2-1, with D perhaps matching TRBD2 (6 bases). The CDR3, as DNA: TGTGCCAGCAGTGAATTGGGGTCGGCGCGGGGAGTCAATGAGCAGTTCTTC. It encodes CASSELGSARGVNEQFF.